The following is a T cell receptor beta chain sequence with its context. The record originates from a study of blood T cell repertoires in COVID-19. About the study: The analysed material was cDNA or gDNA that came from T cells, B-cell-depleted T cells, or PBMCs.

Original handling: Amplification from reference gene primers served as the basis for estimated nucleated cell counts. Assay: immunoSEQ multiplex PCR; the TCRdb copy retains only in-frame clones and omits some. Clone size and V and J calls were adopted from that table, with D and trimming inferred from the DNA. The sample holds a few hundred thousand clones, under 95% seen once. The sequenced material came from PBMCs or T cells enriched from blood (not recorded which). This clonotype was sampled from a woman in her thirties who had recovered from COVID-19.

CDR3 sequence reads: CASRTGRLGNTIYF. Here the CDR3 DNA reads TGTGCCAGCAGGACAGGGAGACTCGGAAACACCATATATTTT. This sequence joins TRBV2 and TRBJ1-3; TRBD1 agrees at 7 bases. This CDR3 is built from 14 residues. From germline, CDR1 is SNHLY and CDR2 FYNNEI. The J segment lost 4 bases and the V segment lost 6 bases, leaving 6 bases of the junction unmatched. Using reference TRBV2 and TRBJ1-3 for the parts outside the CDR3, the full variable domain is EPEVTQTPSHQVTQMGQEVILRCVPISNHLYFYWYRQILGQKVEFLVSFYNNEISEKSEIFDDQFSVERPDGSNFTLKIRSTKLEDSAMYFCASRTGRLGNTIYFGEGSWLTVV.